This is a list of T cell receptor beta chains from one sample in a study of early T cells in non-severe SARS-CoV-2 infection. TCRdb itself ran the 5' RACE reads through MiXCR, one entry per CDR3 protein. The sample has some 80,000 distinct CDR3 sequences, approximately 15% seen once. The specimen sequenced was whole blood. These receptor sequences come from an adult who was a healthcare worker with PCR-confirmed SARS-CoV-2 infection or an uninfected control (not recorded which). CDR3s include the opening cysteine and the closing phenylalanine or tryptophan. The D gene is left open where the match is weak. The listing skips clone size in some rows; elsewhere it reads once, few, many or a size class.

TRBD1	few	TRBV20-1	TRBJ2-1	TGCAGTGCTAGGGACAGGGACGAATACAATGAGCAGTTCTTC	CSARDRDEYNEQFF
NA	NA	TRBV6-5	TRBJ2-2	TGTGCCAGCAGTTACTCGAGAAATACAGCCGGGGAGCTGTTTTTT	CASSYSRNTAGELFF
NA	many	TRBV5-1	TRBJ2-3	TGCGCCAGCACCGCGGGGCGTAGTCAAGATACGCAGTATTTT	CASTAGRSQDTQYF
TRBD1	NA	TRBV5-5	TRBJ2-7	TGTGCCAGCAGCCAACGGACCGACAGGGTTCGAGACGAGCAGTACTTC	CASSQRTDRVRDEQYF
TRBD1	NA	TRBV12-5	TRBJ2-1	TGTGCTAGTGGCTCGTCTTCTCTCGGGACAGTAGCGTACAATGAGCAGTTCTTC	CASGSSSLGTVAYNEQFF
NA	few	TRBV19	TRBJ1-5	TGTGCCAGTAGTATCTTTCGGGGGACCGGCAATCAGCCCCAGCATTTT	CASSIFRGTGNQPQHF
TRBD2	few	TRBV20-1	TRBJ2-3	TGCAGTGCTAGAGATGTTAGCGGGGGGGCGTCAGATACGCAGTATTTT	CSARDVSGGASDTQYF
NA	NA	TRBV12-3/TRBV12-4	TRBJ2-5	TGTGCCAGCACCCCAGGGGCCGTAGAGACCCAGTACTTC	CASTPGAVETQYF
TRBD1	few	TRBV20-1	TRBJ1-5	TGCAGTGCTAGACCCAGGGGGGTAGGTCAGCCCCAGCATTTT	CSARPRGVGQPQHF
TRBD1	NA	TRBV6-2/TRBV6-3	TRBJ2-7	TGTGCCAGTGACCCCGGGACAGGAAACTACGAGCAGTACTTC	CASDPGTGNYEQYF
TRBD2	few	TRBV5-6	TRBJ2-5	TGTGCCAGCAGCCAGACTAGCGGGGGGGCCCGGGAGACCCAGTACTTC	CASSQTSGGARETQYF
NA	few	TRBV12-3/TRBV12-4	TRBJ2-7	TGTGCCAGCAGATCCAATCGGGCGTACGAGCAGTACTTC	CASRSNRAYEQYF
NA	NA	TRBV27	TRBJ1-5	TGTGCCAGCAGTTTGGGGCCGAGCAATCAGCCCCAGCATTTT	CASSLGPSNQPQHF
NA	NA	TRBV6-6	TRBJ2-7	TGTGCCAGCAGTCCCAGGGACCTCCCCGAGGAGCAGTACTTC	CASSPRDLPEEQYF
NA	few	TRBV29-1	TRBJ2-5	TGCAGCGTTGGGGCAGCAGAGACCCAGTACTTC	CSVGAAETQYF
NA	many	TRBV5-1	TRBJ1-2	TGCGCCAGCAGCTCTTGGGGGACTCCCACTACTCCATTCAGTTATGGCTACACCTTC	CASSSWGTPTTPFSYGYTF
NA	NA	TRBV30	TRBJ1-5	TGTGCCTGGAGTATGGGCGGGAATCAGCCCCAGCATTTT	CAWSMGGNQPQHF
NA	NA	TRBV20-1	TRBJ2-7	TGCAGTGCTAGATCCGGGCCGGGAACCGGTTACGAGCAGTACTTC	CSARSGPGTGYEQYF
NA	few	TRBV9	TRBJ1-2	TGTGCCAGCAGCGTAGGGGCCGGGACGGTAACATATGGCTACACCTTC	CASSVGAGTVTYGYTF
NA	NA	TRBV30	TRBJ1-2	TGTGCCCTCTGGAAGGGACTGCATGAGGGCTACACCTTC	CALWKGLHEGYTF
TRBD1	NA	TRBV14	TRBJ1-1	TGTGCCAGCAGCCAAACAGGGGGCGCCGACACTGAAGCTTTCTTT	CASSQTGGADTEAFF